This passage covers 2 T cell receptor beta chains from one sample sequenced in a study of shared clonotypes between healthy human individuals. Clones were sequenced by immunoSEQ multiplex PCR, and TCRdb holds only the in-frame ones, with some missing. The sample shows roughly 680,000 clones, approximately 77% of them seen only once. The material sequenced was memory CD4+ T cells sorted from blood. The subset is: CD45RA-negative fraction. Every receptor here comes from a woman aged 30 to 39 in good health.

This clone has ten or more counts. V usage is TRBV28 and J usage is TRBJ1-4; TRBD1 matches 9 bases. V was clipped by 5 bases and J by 6 bases; unmatched bases: 7. Germline V gene sequence: CDR1 MDHEN, CDR2 SYDVKM. This CDR3 is 15 amino acids long. In nucleotides, the CDR3 is TGTGCCAGCAGTCTCCCGACAGGGGGGCATGAAAAACTGTTTTTT. Amino acids: CASSLPTGGHEKLFF.

In regard to this clone: Other DNA sequences within the sample encode an identical CDR3. The CDR3 DNA is TGTGCCAGTAGTATCTCCGGGGGCAACACCGGGGAGCTGTTTTTT. Protein product: CASSISGGNTGELFF. This rearrangement joins TRBV19 to TRBJ2-2, with D possibly called TRBD1 or TRBD2 (6 bases each). CDR3 length equals 15 residues. Germline V CDR1 and CDR2: LNHDA, SQIVND (reference sequence). V shed 3 bases and J shed 2 bases, with 10 bases lying between them.